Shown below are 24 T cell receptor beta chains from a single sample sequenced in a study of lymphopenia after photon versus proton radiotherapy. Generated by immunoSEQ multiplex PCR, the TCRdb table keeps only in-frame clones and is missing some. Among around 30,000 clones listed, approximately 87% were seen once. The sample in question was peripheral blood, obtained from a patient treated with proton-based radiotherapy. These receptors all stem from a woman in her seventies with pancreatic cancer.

CDR3 sequence (DNA): TGTGCCAGCAGCTTAGACAGGGTTCGGCAGCCCCAGCATTTT. This translates into CASSLDRVRQPQHF. J is TRBJ1-5 and V is TRBV7-9; D may be TRBD1 (6 bases). In germline, CDR1 is SEHNR, CDR2 FQNEAQ (reference sequence). V was pared by 1 base and J by 7 bases, with 11 bases between. This CDR3 is built from 14 residues.

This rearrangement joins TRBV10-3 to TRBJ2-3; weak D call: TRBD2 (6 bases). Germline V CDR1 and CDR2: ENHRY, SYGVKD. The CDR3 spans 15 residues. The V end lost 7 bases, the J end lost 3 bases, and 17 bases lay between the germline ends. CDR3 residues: CAITGHTSGTDTQYF. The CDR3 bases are TGTGCCATCACGGGGCATACGAGCGGGACAGATACGCAGTATTTT.

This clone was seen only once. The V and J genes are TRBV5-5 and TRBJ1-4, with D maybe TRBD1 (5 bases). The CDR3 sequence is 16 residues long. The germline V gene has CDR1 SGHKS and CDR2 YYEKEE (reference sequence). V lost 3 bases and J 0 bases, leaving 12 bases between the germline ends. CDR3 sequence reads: CASSSPGRATNEKLFF. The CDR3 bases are TGTGCCAGCAGCTCCCCGGGCAGGGCAACTAATGAAAAACTGTTTTTT.

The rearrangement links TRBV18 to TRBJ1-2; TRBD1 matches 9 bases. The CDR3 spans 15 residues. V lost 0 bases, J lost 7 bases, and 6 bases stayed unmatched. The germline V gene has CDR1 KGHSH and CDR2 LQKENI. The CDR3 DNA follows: TGTGCCAGCTCACCACCGTTCACAGGGGGCTTTGGCTACACCTTC. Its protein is CASSPPFTGGFGYTF.

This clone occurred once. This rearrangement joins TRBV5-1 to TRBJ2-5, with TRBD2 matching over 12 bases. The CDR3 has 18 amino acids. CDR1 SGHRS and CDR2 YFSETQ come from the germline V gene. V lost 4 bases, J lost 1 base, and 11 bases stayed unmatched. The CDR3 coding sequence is TGCGCCAGCAGCATTCGCGGACTAGCGGGACTTGGCCAAGAGACCCAGTACTTC. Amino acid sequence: CASSIRGLAGLGQETQYF.

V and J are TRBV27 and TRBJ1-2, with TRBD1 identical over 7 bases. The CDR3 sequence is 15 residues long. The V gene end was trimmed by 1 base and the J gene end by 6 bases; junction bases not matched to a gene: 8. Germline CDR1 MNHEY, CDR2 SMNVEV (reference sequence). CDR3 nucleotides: TGTGCCAGCAGTTTATTTTGGGACAGCACTGATGGCTACACCTTC. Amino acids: CASSLFWDSTDGYTF.

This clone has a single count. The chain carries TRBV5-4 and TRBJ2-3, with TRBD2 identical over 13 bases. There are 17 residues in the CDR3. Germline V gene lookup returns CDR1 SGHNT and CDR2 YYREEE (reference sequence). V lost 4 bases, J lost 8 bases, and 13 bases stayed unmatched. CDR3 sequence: CASSAGTSGNKLGTQYF. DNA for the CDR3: TGTGCCAGCAGCGCCGGGACTAGCGGGAATAAACTTGGTACGCAGTATTTT. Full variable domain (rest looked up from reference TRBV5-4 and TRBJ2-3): ETGVTQSPTHLIKTRGQQVTLRCSSQSGHNTVSWYQQALGQGPQFIFQYYREEENGRGNFPPRFSGLQFPNYSSELNVNALELDDSALYLCASSAGTSGNKLGTQYFGPGTRLTVL.

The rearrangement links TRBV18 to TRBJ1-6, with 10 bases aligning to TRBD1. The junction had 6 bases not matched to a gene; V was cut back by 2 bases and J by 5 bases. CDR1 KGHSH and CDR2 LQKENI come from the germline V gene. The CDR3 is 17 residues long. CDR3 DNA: TGTGCCAGCTCACCATTGGGGACAGGGGCTAATAATTCACCCCTCCACTTT. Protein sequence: CASSPLGTGANNSPLHF.

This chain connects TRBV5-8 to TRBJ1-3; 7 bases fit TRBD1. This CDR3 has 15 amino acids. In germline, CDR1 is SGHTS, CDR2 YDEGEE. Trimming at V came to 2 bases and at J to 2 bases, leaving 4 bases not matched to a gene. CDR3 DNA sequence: TGTGCCAGCAGCTTTCTGACAGGGACTGGAAACACCATATATTTT. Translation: CASSFLTGTGNTIYF.

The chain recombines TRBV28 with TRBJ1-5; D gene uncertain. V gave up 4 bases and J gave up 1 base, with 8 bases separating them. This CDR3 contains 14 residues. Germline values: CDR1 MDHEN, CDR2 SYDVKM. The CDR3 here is CASSSDPSNQPQHF. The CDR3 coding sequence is TGTGCCAGCAGTTCTGATCCGAGCAATCAGCCCCAGCATTTT.

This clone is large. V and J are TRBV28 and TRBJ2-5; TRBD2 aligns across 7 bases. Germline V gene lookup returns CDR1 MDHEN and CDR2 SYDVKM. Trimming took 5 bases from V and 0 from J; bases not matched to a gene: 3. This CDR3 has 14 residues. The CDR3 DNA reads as TGTGCCAGCAGTCCGGGGACTAACCAAGAGACCCAGTACTTC. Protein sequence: CASSPGTNQETQYF.

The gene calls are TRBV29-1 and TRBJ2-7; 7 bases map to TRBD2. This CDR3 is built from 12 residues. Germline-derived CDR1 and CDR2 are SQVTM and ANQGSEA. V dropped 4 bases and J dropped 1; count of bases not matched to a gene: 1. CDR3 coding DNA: TGCAGCGTTGGGGGGGGATCCTACGAGCAGTACTTC. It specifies CSVGGGSYEQYF.

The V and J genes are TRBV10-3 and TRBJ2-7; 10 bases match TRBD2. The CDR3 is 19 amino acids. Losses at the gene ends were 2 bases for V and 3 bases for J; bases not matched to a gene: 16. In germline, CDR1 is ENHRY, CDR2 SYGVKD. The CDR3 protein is CAISEVFLAGAPGSYEQYF. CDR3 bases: TGTGCCATCAGTGAGGTTTTTCTAGCGGGAGCTCCCGGGAGCTACGAGCAGTACTTC.

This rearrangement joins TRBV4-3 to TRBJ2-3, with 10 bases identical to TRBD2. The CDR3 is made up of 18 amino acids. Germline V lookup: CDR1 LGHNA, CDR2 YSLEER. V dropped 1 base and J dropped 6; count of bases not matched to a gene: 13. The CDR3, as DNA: TGCGCCAGCAGCCAAGGGCTAGCGGGAGTGGGGGGGGTGGATACGCAGTATTTT. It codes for CASSQGLAGVGGVDTQYF.

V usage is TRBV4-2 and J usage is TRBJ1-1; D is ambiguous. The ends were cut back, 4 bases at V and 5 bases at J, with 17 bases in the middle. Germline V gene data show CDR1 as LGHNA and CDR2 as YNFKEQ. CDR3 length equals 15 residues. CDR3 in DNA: TGTGCCAGCAGCCCTGGGAGTGGGGATCTGACTGAAGCTTTCTTT. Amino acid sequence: CASSPGSGDLTEAFF.

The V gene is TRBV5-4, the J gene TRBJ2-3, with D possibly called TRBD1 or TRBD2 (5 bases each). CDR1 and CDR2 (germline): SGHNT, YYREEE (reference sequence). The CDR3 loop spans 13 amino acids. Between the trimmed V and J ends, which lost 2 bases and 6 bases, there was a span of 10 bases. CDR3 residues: CASSFLEGDTQYF. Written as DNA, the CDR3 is TGTGCCAGCAGCTTTCTAGAGGGGGATACGCAGTATTTT.

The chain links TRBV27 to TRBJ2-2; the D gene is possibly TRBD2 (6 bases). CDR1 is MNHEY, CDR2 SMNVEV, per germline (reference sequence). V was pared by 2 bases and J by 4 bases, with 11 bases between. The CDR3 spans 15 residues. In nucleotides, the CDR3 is TGTGCCAGCAGTTTAGCGTGGAGGGGCACCGGGGAGCTGTTTTTT. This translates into CASSLAWRGTGELFF.

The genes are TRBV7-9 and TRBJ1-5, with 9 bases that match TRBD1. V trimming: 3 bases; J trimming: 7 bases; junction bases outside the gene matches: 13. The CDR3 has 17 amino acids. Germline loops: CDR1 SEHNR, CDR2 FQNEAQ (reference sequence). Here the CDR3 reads CASSFYSRTGESQPQHF. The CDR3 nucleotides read TGTGCCAGCAGCTTCTACAGCCGGACAGGGGAGTCCCAGCCCCAGCATTTT. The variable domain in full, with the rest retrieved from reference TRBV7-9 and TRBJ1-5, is DTGVSQNPRHKITKRGQNVTFRCDPISEHNRLYWYRQTLGQGPEFLTYFQNEAQLEKSRLLSDRFSAERPKGSFSTLEIQRTEQGDSAMYLCASSFYSRTGESQPQHFGDGTRLSIL.

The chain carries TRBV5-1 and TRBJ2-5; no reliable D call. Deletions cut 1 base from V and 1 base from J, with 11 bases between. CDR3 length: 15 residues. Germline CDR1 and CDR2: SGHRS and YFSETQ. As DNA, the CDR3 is TGCGCCAGCAGCTTGTTAGGAGTTAGCCAAGAGACCCAGTACTTC. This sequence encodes CASSLLGVSQETQYF.

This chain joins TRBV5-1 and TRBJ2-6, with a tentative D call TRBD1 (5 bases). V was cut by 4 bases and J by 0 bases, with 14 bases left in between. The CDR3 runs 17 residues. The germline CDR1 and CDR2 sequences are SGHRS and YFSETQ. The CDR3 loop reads CASSRRAQSSGANVLTF. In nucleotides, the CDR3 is TGCGCCAGCAGCCGCAGGGCCCAGAGCTCTGGGGCCAACGTCCTGACTTTC.

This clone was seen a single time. CDR3 in amino acids: CAWSVQLAGELFF. As DNA, the CDR3 is TGTGCCTGGAGTGTCCAGTTGGCCGGGGAGCTGTTTTTT. The V and J genes are TRBV30 and TRBJ2-2; D gene unclear. Trimming removed 0 bases at V and 6 bases at J, with 8 bases between. This CDR3 comprises 13 residues. Germline CDR1 GTSNPN, CDR2 SVGIG (reference sequence).

The CDR3 spells CAWSVGNSNQPQHF. CDR3 nucleotide sequence: TGTGCCTGGAGTGTCGGAAATAGCAATCAGCCCCAGCATTTT. This sequence joins TRBV30 and TRBJ1-5; D remains unclear. Germline V lookup: CDR1 GTSNPN, CDR2 SVGIG (reference sequence). Trimming took 0 bases from V and 0 from J, leaving 6 bases between them. This CDR3 spans 14 amino acids. Filled out from reference TRBV30 and TRBJ1-5, the complete variable domain reads SQTIHQWPATLVQPVGSPLSLECTVEGTSNPNLYWYRQAAGRGLQLLFYSVGIGQISSEVPQNLSASRPQDRQFILSSKKLLLSDSGFYLCAWSVGNSNQPQHFGDGTRLSIL.

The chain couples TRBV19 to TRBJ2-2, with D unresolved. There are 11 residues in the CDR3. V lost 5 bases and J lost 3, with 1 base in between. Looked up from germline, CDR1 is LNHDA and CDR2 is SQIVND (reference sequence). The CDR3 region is CASSYTGELFF. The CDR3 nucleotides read TGTGCCAGTAGTTACACCGGGGAGCTGTTTTTT. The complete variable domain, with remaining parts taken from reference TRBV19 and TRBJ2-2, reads DGGITQSPKYLFRKEGQNVTLSCEQNLNHDAMYWYRQDPGQGLRLIYYSQIVNDFQKGDIAEGYSVSREKKESFPLTVTSAQKNPTAFYLCASSYTGELFFGEGSRLTVL.

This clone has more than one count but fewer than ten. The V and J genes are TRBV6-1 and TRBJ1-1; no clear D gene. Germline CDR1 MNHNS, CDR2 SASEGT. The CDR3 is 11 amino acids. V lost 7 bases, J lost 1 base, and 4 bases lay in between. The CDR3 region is CASTKNTEAFF. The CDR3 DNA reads TGTGCCAGCACGAAGAACACTGAAGCTTTCTTT.